These 29 T cell receptor beta chains came from one sample sequenced in a study of shared clonotypes between healthy human individuals. Using immunoSEQ multiplex PCR, the repertoire was profiled, and TCRdb retains in-frame clones only, with some absent. The table includes about 2 million clones, 85% to 95% detected once. CD8 cells regarded as naive lacked CD45RO, were positively chosen for CCR7, and omitted terminally differentiated effector memory CD45RA+ cells. The sequencing sample was made of naive CD8+ T cells sorted from blood. Receptors were obtained from a man aged 18 to 29 in good health.

The chain uses TRBV10-3 and TRBJ2-5, with 7 bases lining up with TRBD2. V shed 6 bases and J 5 bases; nucleotides not matched to a gene: 6. Germline V lookup: CDR1 ENHRY, CDR2 SYGVKD. CDR3 length equals 13 residues. The CDR3 sequence: CAIREGAGETQYF. As DNA, the CDR3 is TGTGCCATCAGAGAAGGAGCGGGGGAGACCCAGTACTTC.

The V call is TRBV4-3, the J call TRBJ2-3, with D possibly being TRBD2 (6 bases). V lost 5 bases to trimming and J lost 2 bases, with 23 bases between them. The CDR3 has 18 amino acids. The germline V gene encodes CDR1 LGHNA and CDR2 YSLEER. The CDR3 sequence is CASSFPRGIPGDTDTQYF. CDR3 nucleotide sequence: TGCGCCAGCAGCTTTCCACGAGGCATCCCGGGGGACACAGATACGCAGTATTTT.

In regard to this clone: At the DNA level, this CDR3 is encoded by other sequences in the same sample as well. The chain couples TRBV7-9 to TRBJ2-1, with D unresolved. The CDR3 covers 10 residues. Between the trimmed V and J ends, which lost 3 bases and 10 bases, there was a span of 4 bases. The germline V gene encodes CDR1 SEHNR and CDR2 FQNEAQ (reference sequence). The CDR3 sequence: CASSLAEQFF. The CDR3 nucleotides are TGTGCCAGCAGCTTGGCGGAGCAGTTCTTC. The full variable domain, with the rest looked up from reference TRBV7-9 and TRBJ2-1, is DTGVSQNPRHKITKRGQNVTFRCDPISEHNRLYWYRQTLGQGPEFLTYFQNEAQLEKSRLLSDRFSAERPKGSFSTLEIQRTEQGDSAMYLCASSLAEQFFGPGTRLTVL.

V usage is TRBV21-1 and J usage is TRBJ2-2; the D call of TRBD2 is as the table states it, not checked on the DNA. TRBV21-1 is a pseudogene. The CDR3 contains 18 residues. The CDR3, as DNA: TGTGCCAGCAGCAAAGTATGCCAGCGGGAAGTTAGGACCGGGGAGCTGTTTTTT. It codes for CASSKVCQREVRTGELFF.

In regard to this clone: Additional DNA sequences in this sample encode the identical CDR3. This chain joins TRBV7-9 and TRBJ2-7, with no clear D. This CDR3 is built from 12 residues. V was clipped by 3 bases and J by 5 bases, with 8 bases between them. CDR1 is SEHNR, CDR2 FQNEAQ, per germline (reference sequence). The CDR3 reads CASSLEGNEQYF. CDR3 nucleotides: TGTGCCAGCAGCTTGGAAGGGAACGAGCAGTACTTC.

The gene calls are TRBV11-3 and TRBJ2-7; TRBD1 aligns across 9 bases. Germline V gene sequence: CDR1 SGHNT, CDR2 YENEEA. The CDR3 consists of 13 residues. V trimming: 4 bases; J trimming: 7 bases; junction bases outside the gene matches: 5. The CDR3 spells CASSSGTGSEQYF. CDR3 nucleotides: TGTGCCAGCAGCTCCGGGACAGGGAGTGAGCAGTACTTC.

The V and J genes are TRBV28 and TRBJ2-3; either TRBD1 or TRBD2 may supply D (5 bases each). The CDR3 runs to 14 residues. Germline V lookup: CDR1 MDHEN, CDR2 SYDVKM. Trimming cost V 7 bases and J 5 bases, with 16 bases left between them. The CDR3 sequence is CASISHGGEDTQYF. The CDR3, as DNA: TGTGCCAGCATTTCCCATGGGGGAGAAGATACGCAGTATTTT. The full variable domain, rest sourced from reference TRBV28 and TRBJ2-3, is DVKVTQSSRYLVKRTGEKVFLECVQDMDHENMFWYRQDPGLGLRLIYFSYDVKMKEKGDIPEGYSVSREKKERFSLILESASTNQTSMYLCASISHGGEDTQYFGPGTRLTVL.

This chain joins TRBV7-9 and TRBJ1-2, with 7 positions matching TRBD1. V trimming: 5 bases; J trimming: 4 bases; junction bases outside the gene matches: 13. Germline CDR1 reads SEHNR; CDR2 reads FQNEAQ (reference sequence). The CDR3 contains 16 residues. CDR3 bases: TGTGCCAGCAGCAGTACCTACAGGGGAGGGGTCTATGGCTACACCTTC. Its protein product is CASSSTYRGGVYGYTF.

The chain couples TRBV2 to TRBJ2-7; D unclear. This CDR3 spans 16 amino acids. Germline V gives CDR1 SNHLY, CDR2 FYNNEI. Trimming removed 2 bases from V and 0 bases from J, with 14 bases in between. The CDR3 bases are TGTGCCAGCAGTGAACTTCTGCTGGCCTACTCCTACGAGCAGTACTTC. This sequence encodes CASSELLLAYSYEQYF.

The chain joins TRBV6-5 to TRBJ2-7; D unclear. The germline V gene encodes CDR1 MNHEY and CDR2 SVGAGI. The CDR3 runs 13 residues. Trimming removed 3 bases from V and 6 bases from J, with 12 bases in between. The DNA of the CDR3 is TGTGCCAGCAGTTATAATCTGGTCTCCGAGCAGTACTTC. Its translation is CASSYNLVSEQYF.

The genes are TRBV7-6 and TRBJ1-1, with D possibly TRBD1 on 5 matching bases. V lost 1 base and J 3 bases, leaving 12 bases between the germline ends. The CDR3 runs to 15 residues. Germline V gene sequence: CDR1 SGHVS, CDR2 FNYEAQ. The CDR3 region is CASSLDGGSDTEAFF. The CDR3 bases are TGTGCCAGCAGCTTAGACGGGGGATCAGACACTGAAGCTTTCTTT. Full variable domain (missing parts from reference TRBV7-6 and TRBJ1-1): GAGVSQSPRYKVTKRGQDVALRCDPISGHVSLYWYRQALGQGPEFLTYFNYEAQQDKSGLPNDRFSAERPEGSISTLTIQRTEQRDSAMYRCASSLDGGSDTEAFFGQGTRLTVV.

In DNA form, the CDR3 reads TGTGCCAGCAGTTTATCGATCTCGGCACTTGGCACCGGGGAGCTGTTTTTT. Protein sequence: CASSLSISALGTGELFF. The chain joins TRBV27 to TRBJ2-2; D remains ambiguous. Trimming stripped 0 bases from V and 4 bases from J, with 15 bases between. There are 17 residues in the CDR3. Germline V CDR1 and CDR2: MNHEY, SMNVEV (reference sequence).

As for this clone: No DNA is shown, since the ends of the CDR3 on it are uncertain; the CDR3 is the one TCRdb lists. V gene TRBV9 combines with J gene TRBJ1-2; whether TRBD1, the table's D call, matches the DNA was not checked. The germline gives CDR1 SGDLS, CDR2 YYNGEE. The CDR3 is made up of 14 amino acids, end residues included. The CDR3 here is CASSVGGGTGKSTF.

The chain combines TRBV5-4 with TRBJ2-1, with unresolved D. CDR3 length: 11 amino acids. Deletions cut 4 bases from V and 6 bases from J, with 5 bases between. Germline lookup yields CDR1 SGHNT and CDR2 YYREEE (reference sequence). CDR3 sequence reads: CASSRSNEQFF. CDR3 bases: TGTGCCAGCAGCCGTAGCAATGAGCAGTTCTTC. The entire variable domain, with the rest obtained from reference TRBV5-4 and TRBJ2-1, is as follows: ETGVTQSPTHLIKTRGQQVTLRCSSQSGHNTVSWYQQALGQGPQFIFQYYREEENGRGNFPPRFSGLQFPNYSSELNVNALELDDSALYLCASSRSNEQFFGPGTRLTVL.

The chain joins TRBV7-6 to TRBJ2-3, with D possibly matching TRBD2 (6 bases). Germline CDR1 is SGHVS and CDR2 is FNYEAQ. The CDR3 contains 13 residues. The V and J ends lost 4 bases and 6 bases respectively, with 11 bases between them. The CDR3 DNA is TGTGCCAGCAGCTCCGGAGGGGCGGATACGCAGTATTTT. Translated: CASSSGGADTQYF. Looking up the rest from reference TRBV7-6 and TRBJ2-3 gives the full variable domain: GAGVSQSPRYKVTKRGQDVALRCDPISGHVSLYWYRQALGQGPEFLTYFNYEAQQDKSGLPNDRFSAERPEGSISTLTIQRTEQRDSAMYRCASSSGGADTQYFGPGTRLTVL.

This rearrangement joins TRBV5-8 to TRBJ1-5; D perhaps matches TRBD1 (6 bases). V was clipped by 2 bases and J by 7 bases, with 13 bases between them. This CDR3 has 14 residues. CDR1 and CDR2 (germline): SGHTS, YDEGEE. DNA of the CDR3: TGTGCCAGCAGCTTACAGGGCAGCACCCAGCCCCAGCATTTT. This translates into CASSLQGSTQPQHF.

In this sample, this clone turned up once. This chain connects TRBV9 to TRBJ2-3, with D unclear. Germline V lookup: CDR1 SGDLS, CDR2 YYNGEE. This CDR3 has 16 amino acids. V lost 4 bases, J lost 0 bases, and 15 bases lay in between. The CDR3 sequence: CASSSSDFSSTDTQYF. The CDR3 nucleotides are TGTGCCAGCAGCTCCTCCGACTTCTCTAGCACAGATACGCAGTATTTT.

The rearrangement uses TRBV2 and TRBJ1-2; D unclear. Germline CDR1 reads SNHLY; CDR2 reads FYNNEI. The CDR3 is 12 amino acids. Trimming left V 4 bases short and J 6 bases short, with 9 bases between. The CDR3 region is CASSGEGNGYTF. CDR3 coding DNA: TGTGCCAGCAGTGGGGAAGGGAATGGCTACACCTTC.

This chain connects TRBV28 to TRBJ1-5; 7 bases match TRBD1. The V gene end was trimmed by 4 bases and the J gene end by 0 bases; junction bases not matched to a gene: 6. This CDR3 is 16 amino acids long. CDR1 is MDHEN, CDR2 SYDVKM, per germline. The chain's CDR3 is CASSWEGADSNQPQHF. CDR3 in DNA: TGTGCCAGCAGTTGGGAGGGGGCGGATAGCAATCAGCCCCAGCATTTT.

The chain links TRBV10-2 to TRBJ2-7; D is possibly TRBD2 (5 bases). Trimming took 3 bases from V and 9 from J, leaving 12 bases between them. Germline V CDR1 and CDR2: WSHSY, SAAADI. The CDR3 consists of 12 residues. CDR3 residues: CASSDPGLGQYF. The CDR3 nucleotides are TGCGCCAGCAGTGACCCTGGACTCGGGCAGTACTTC.

The chain links TRBV10-3 to TRBJ2-7, with D perhaps given as TRBD1 or TRBD2 (5 bases each). This CDR3 contains 15 residues. V lost 10 bases to trimming and J lost 2 bases, with 21 bases between them. The germline CDR1 and CDR2 sequences are ENHRY and SYGVKD. The CDR3 nucleotides are TGTGCCACCTTAGACCGGGGCGCGTCGACCTACGAGCAGTACTTC. Its protein is CATLDRGASTYEQYF.

Comments on this clone: At the DNA level, this CDR3 is encoded by other sequences in the same sample as well. The J gene is TRBJ2-3, the V gene TRBV10-3, with 8 bases fitting TRBD2. The length of the CDR3 is 14 residues. Trimming cost V 6 bases and J 6 bases; bases outside gene matches: 8. Per the germline V gene, CDR1 is ENHRY and CDR2 is SYGVKD. The CDR3 spells CAISEAGEADTQYF. The CDR3 bases are TGTGCCATCAGCGAAGCGGGAGAAGCGGATACGCAGTATTTT.

The V and J genes are TRBV11-2 and TRBJ2-7; 7 positions agree with TRBD1. Germline CDR1 reads SGHAT; CDR2 reads FQNNGV. The CDR3 sequence is 15 residues long. The ends lost 5 bases at V and 3 bases at J; junction bases unmatched: 10. For the CDR3, the DNA is TGTGCCAGCAGCCCCCAGACAGGGTGGGACTACGAGCAGTACTTC. It translates to CASSPQTGWDYEQYF.

This chain links TRBV2 with TRBJ2-7, with D possibly called TRBD1 or TRBD2 (5 bases each). V dropped 7 bases and J dropped 4 bases, with 11 bases sitting between them. The CDR3 runs to 12 residues. Germline V gives CDR1 SNHLY, CDR2 FYNNEI. The CDR3 bases are TGTGCCAGCACCCGGGACCTATACGAGCAGTACTTC. It yields the protein CASTRDLYEQYF.

V is TRBV27 and J is TRBJ1-5; 7 nucleotides match TRBD1. CDR1 MNHEY and CDR2 SMNVEV come from the germline V gene (reference sequence). Losses at the gene ends were 8 bases for V and 0 bases for J; bases not matched to a gene: 1. This CDR3 spans 13 amino acids. In DNA form, the CDR3 reads TGTGCCAGCGGGACAGTTAGCAATCAGCCCCAGCATTTT. Protein: CASGTVSNQPQHF.

Regarding this clone: The sample has other DNA sequences that encode this CDR3 too. V and J are TRBV29-1 and TRBJ2-7; no reliable D call. CDR1 SQVTM and CDR2 ANQGSEA come from the germline V gene. The CDR3 is 12 residues long. Trimming cost V 0 bases and J 1 base, with 4 bases left between them. The CDR3 loop reads CSVEDRSYEQYF. CDR3 sequence (DNA): TGCAGCGTTGAAGATAGGTCCTACGAGCAGTACTTC.

Note on this clone: Other DNA sequences from this sample encode an identical CDR3 as well. The V and J genes are TRBV6-1 and TRBJ2-1, with TRBD2 as a possible D gene (5 bases). The V end lost 2 bases, the J end lost 4 bases, and 9 bases lay between the germline ends. This CDR3 spans 14 amino acids. Germline V CDR1 and CDR2: MNHNS, SASEGT. The CDR3 DNA sequence: TGTGCCAGCAGTGAATTTGGAGGATACAATGAGCAGTTCTTC. Amino acid sequence: CASSEFGGYNEQFF.

The chain combines TRBV19 with TRBJ1-1, with 7 nucleotides matching TRBD1. The CDR3 extends over 17 amino acids. The J segment lost 0 bases and the V segment lost 6 bases, leaving 13 bases of the junction unmatched. Germline V gives CDR1 LNHDA, CDR2 SQIVND (reference sequence). The CDR3 sequence is CASSHSPGQTLNTEAFF. The CDR3 nucleotides read TGTGCCAGTAGCCACTCACCGGGACAGACATTGAACACTGAAGCTTTCTTT. Filled out from reference TRBV19 and TRBJ1-1, the complete variable domain reads DGGITQSPKYLFRKEGQNVTLSCEQNLNHDAMYWYRQDPGQGLRLIYYSQIVNDFQKGDIAEGYSVSREKKESFPLTVTSAQKNPTAFYLCASSHSPGQTLNTEAFFGQGTRLTVV.

The rearrangement joins TRBV30 to TRBJ1-6; D remains unclear. The germline V gene encodes CDR1 GTSNPN and CDR2 SVGIG (reference sequence). There are 15 residues in the CDR3. V dropped 1 base and J dropped 8 bases, with 15 bases sitting between them. CDR3 sequence (DNA): TGTGCCTGGAGTGCACAGAATTCTGAAGATTCACCCCTCCACTTT. Translated, it gives CAWSAQNSEDSPLHF.